This T cell receptor (beta chain) originates from a study of blood T cell repertoires in COVID-19. Across the whole study: COVID-19 samples from acute and convalescent phases originated in the United States, Italy and Spain. T cells, B-cell-depleted T cells, or PBMCs supplied cDNA or gDNA.

This CDR3 contains 14 residues. V trimming: 5 bases; J trimming: 4 bases; junction bases outside the gene matches: 7. Germline CDR1 and CDR2: SEHNR and FQNEAQ (reference sequence). This clone came up a few times. Authors' data handling: Amplification from reference gene primers served as the basis for estimated nucleated cell counts. Libraries were prepared by immunoSEQ multiplex PCR; TCRdb keeps only in-frame clonotypes and omits some of them. Clonal size and the V and J genes are those of that table, whereas D and trimming came from the DNA. The table shows 100,000 to 150,000 clones, with about 89% occurring only once. Followed longitudinally, the Seattle patients had been enrolled during active infection.

Source material: peripheral blood. The clonotype originates from a man aged 55 to 70 with COVID-19, enrolled during active disease. J is TRBJ2-7 and V is TRBV7-9, with 8 bases fitting TRBD1. The CDR3 sequence is CASSHRDRNYEQYF. The CDR3, as DNA: TGTGCCAGCAGCCACCGGGACAGGAATTACGAGCAGTACTTC.